The sample holds many counts of the clone carrying this T cell receptor (beta chain). Its antigen remains unknown. The entry originates in a study of post-analysis software for immune sequencing data. CDR1 and CDR2 from the germline V gene are DFQATT and SNEGSKA (reference sequence). The V segment lost 0 bases and the J segment 7 bases; nucleotides outside the gene matches: 8. This CDR3 is built from 15 residues. Libraries were made from TCR beta cDNA, and they carried unique molecular identifiers. Via MiXCR, TCRdb re-called the PCR reads, giving one row per CDR3 protein. This sample has some 260,000 distinct CDR3 sequences, with roughly a third found just once. Findings and caveats of the study: Normalized Chao1 diversity was significantly reduced in patients versus controls. Samples from one preparation batch, clustered by F measure, grouped strongly together. Controls had lower frequencies than patients of four or five TRBV segments, which included TRBV5-6, TRBV5-1 and TRBV20-1.

The receptor was derived from a girl between 5 and 17 years old with multiple sclerosis. The V gene is TRBV20-1, the J gene TRBJ2-1, with 8 bases aligning to TRBD2. The material sequenced was blood. The CDR3 region is CSARDPTGGRNEQFF. The CDR3 bases are TGCAGTGCTAGAGATCCCACGGGCGGGAGGAATGAGCAGTTCTTC.